This T cell receptor beta chain stems from a study of blood T cells in healthy people across ages. Total RNA, at least 6 micrograms per sample, was extracted from PBMCs. PCR was performed a second time for about 6 to 11 cycles using a sample-barcoded 5' primer and a J-beta primer mix. TCRdb itself ran the 5' RACE reads through MiXCR, one entry per CDR3 protein. The sample shows around 1.7 million distinct CDR3 sequences, approximately 28% of them seen only once. V shed 0 bases and J shed 7 bases, with 15 bases lying between them. This CDR3 comprises 15 residues. Germline values: CDR1 SGHRS, CDR2 YFSETQ.

The receptor's source is a woman in her twenties or thirties in good health. Sequencing was performed on blood. This chain uses TRBV5-1 with TRBJ2-3; D uncertain. CDR3 sequence (DNA): TGCGCCAGCAGCTTGGTCGTAAGCTCGACAAATACGCAGTATTTT. Residues: CASSLVVSSTNTQYF.